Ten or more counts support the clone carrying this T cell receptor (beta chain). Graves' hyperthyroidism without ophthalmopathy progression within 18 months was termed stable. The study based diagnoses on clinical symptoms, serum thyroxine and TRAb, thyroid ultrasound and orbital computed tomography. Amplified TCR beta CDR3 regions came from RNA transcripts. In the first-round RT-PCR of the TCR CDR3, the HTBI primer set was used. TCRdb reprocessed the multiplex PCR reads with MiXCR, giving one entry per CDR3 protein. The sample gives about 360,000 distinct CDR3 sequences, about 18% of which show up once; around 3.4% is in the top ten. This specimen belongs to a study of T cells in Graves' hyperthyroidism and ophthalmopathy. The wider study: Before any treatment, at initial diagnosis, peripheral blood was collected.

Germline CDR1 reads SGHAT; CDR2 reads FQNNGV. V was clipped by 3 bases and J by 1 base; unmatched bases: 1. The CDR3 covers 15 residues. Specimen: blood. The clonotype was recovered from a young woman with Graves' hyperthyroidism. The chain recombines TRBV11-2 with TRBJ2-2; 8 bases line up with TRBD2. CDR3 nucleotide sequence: TGTGCCAGCAGCTTGCTAGCGGGGAACACCGGGGAGCTGTTTTTT. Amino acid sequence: CASSLLAGNTGELFF.